This is a list of T cell receptor beta chains from one sample in a study of CD8+ T cells in alopecia areata. TCRdb keeps only in-frame clones here, not all; method: immunoSEQ multiplex PCR. The sample consists of 150,000 to 160,000 clones, under 60% of them appearing once. The material was CD8+ T cells sorted from blood, obtained at week 0. These receptors were taken from a human donor with alopecia areata. Each CDR3 is given with its conserved first and last residue. The order of the fields is V gene, clone size, D gene, J gene, CDR3 protein, CDR3 DNA. A D gene is named only where the DNA matches it firmly. A clone size is listed for some rows: how often the clone was seen (once, few, many), or a class if it is expanded.

V gene: TRBV5-1; clone size: few; D gene: .; J gene: TRBJ2-7; CDR3 protein: CASSPPKSSYEQYF; CDR3 DNA: TGCGCCAGTTCACCACCCAAGAGCTCCTACGAGCAGTACTTC
V gene: TRBV2; clone size: .; D gene: TRBD1; J gene: TRBJ2-1; CDR3 protein: CASIGQGSYNEQFF; CDR3 DNA: TGTGCCAGCATCGGACAGGGGTCCTACAATGAGCAGTTCTTC
V gene: TRBV9; clone size: .; D gene: TRBD1; J gene: TRBJ1-4; CDR3 protein: CASSVGDRGRLFF; CDR3 DNA: TGTGCCAGCAGCGTAGGGGACAGGGGTAGACTGTTTTTT
V gene: TRBV30; clone size: .; D gene: .; J gene: TRBJ2-7; CDR3 protein: CAWTPGRQSSYEQYF; CDR3 DNA: TGTGCCTGGACCCCGGGGCGGCAGAGCTCCTACGAGCAGTACTTC
V gene: TRBV29-1; clone size: few; D gene: .; J gene: TRBJ2-7; CDR3 protein: CSVEGQAKTYEQYF; CDR3 DNA: TGCAGCGTTGAAGGACAGGCGAAAACCTACGAGCAGTACTTC
V gene: TRBV29-1; clone size: .; D gene: TRBD1; J gene: TRBJ1-2; CDR3 protein: CSVPSGTGADGYTF; CDR3 DNA: TGCAGCGTTCCCTCCGGGACAGGGGCCGATGGCTACACCTTC
V gene: TRBV9; clone size: .; D gene: .; J gene: TRBJ2-7; CDR3 protein: CASSGRTNGEQYF; CDR3 DNA: TGTGCCAGCAGCGGCCGGACTAACGGCGAGCAGTACTTC
V gene: TRBV4-3; clone size: .; D gene: .; J gene: TRBJ1-6; CDR3 protein: CASSQKRGGGGTPLHF; CDR3 DNA: TGCGCCAGCAGCCAAAAAAGGGGGGGAGGGGGTACACCCCTCCACTTT
V gene: TRBV23-1; clone size: .; D gene: TRBD2; J gene: TRBJ2-3; CDR3 protein: CASSQEAGGPGSTDTQYF; CDR3 DNA: TGCGCCAGCAGTCAAGAGGCGGGGGGCCCCGGATCCACAGATACGCAGTATTTT
V gene: TRBV9; clone size: few; D gene: .; J gene: TRBJ2-6; CDR3 protein: CASSTSGANVLTF; CDR3 DNA: TGTGCCAGCAGTACCTCTGGGGCCAACGTCCTGACTTTC
V gene: TRBV7-9; clone size: .; D gene: .; J gene: TRBJ2-1; CDR3 protein: CASSLAGGYNEQFF; CDR3 DNA: TGTGCCAGCAGCTTAGCGGGGGGATACAATGAGCAGTTCTTC
V gene: TRBV29-1; clone size: few; D gene: .; J gene: TRBJ1-1; CDR3 protein: CSVEDPEGNTEAFF; CDR3 DNA: TGCAGCGTTGAAGATCCCGAGGGGAACACTGAAGCTTTCTTT
V gene: TRBV27; clone size: .; D gene: TRBD1; J gene: TRBJ1-2; CDR3 protein: CASSTSQGWVYGYTF; CDR3 DNA: TGTGCCAGCAGCACCTCACAGGGGTGGGTGTACGGCTACACCTTC
V gene: TRBV2; clone size: .; D gene: TRBD2; J gene: TRBJ2-1; CDR3 protein: CASSGLAGGNEQFF; CDR3 DNA: TGTGCCAGCAGTGGACTAGCGGGGGGTAATGAGCAGTTCTTC
V gene: TRBV7-9; clone size: .; D gene: .; J gene: TRBJ2-1; CDR3 protein: CASSQDRNRYDGQFF; CDR3 DNA: TGCGCCAGCAGCCAAGATCGCAACCGATACGATGGGCAGTTCTTC
V gene: TRBV2; clone size: once; D gene: .; J gene: TRBJ2-1; CDR3 protein: CASKLTGIGQFF; CDR3 DNA: TGTGCCAGCAAACTTACGGGGATTGGGCAGTTCTTC
V gene: TRBV9; clone size: .; D gene: .; J gene: TRBJ2-2; CDR3 protein: CASSPIGPRSGELFF; CDR3 DNA: TGTGCCAGCAGCCCCATTGGGCCCCGTTCTGGGGAGCTGTTTTTT
V gene: TRBV29-1; clone size: few; D gene: .; J gene: TRBJ2-7; CDR3 protein: CSAAAGYEQYF; CDR3 DNA: TGCAGCGCTGCGGCCGGCTACGAGCAGTACTTC
V gene: TRBV19; clone size: .; D gene: TRBD1; J gene: TRBJ2-5; CDR3 protein: CASSSTGDRGQETQYF; CDR3 DNA: TGTGCCAGTAGTTCGACGGGGGACAGGGGCCAAGAGACCCAGTACTTC
V gene: TRBV18; clone size: few; D gene: .; J gene: TRBJ1-2; CDR3 protein: CASSPSVRDGYTF; CDR3 DNA: TGTGCCAGCTCACCTAGTGTCAGAGATGGCTACACCTTC
V gene: TRBV30; clone size: .; D gene: .; J gene: TRBJ1-1; CDR3 protein: CAWSVRAGKNTEAFF; CDR3 DNA: TGTGCCTGGAGTGTACGGGCAGGGAAGAACACTGAAGCTTTCTTT
V gene: TRBV4-3; clone size: .; D gene: TRBD1; J gene: TRBJ1-1; CDR3 protein: CASSPDGQASEAFF; CDR3 DNA: TGCGCCAGCAGCCCCGACGGACAGGCAAGTGAAGCTTTCTTT
V gene: TRBV9; clone size: .; D gene: TRBD1; J gene: TRBJ1-6; CDR3 protein: CASSAQGGPQGSPLHF; CDR3 DNA: TGTGCCAGCAGCGCGCAAGGGGGCCCTCAGGGTTCACCCCTCCACTTT
V gene: TRBV29-1; clone size: few; D gene: .; J gene: TRBJ2-2; CDR3 protein: CSVEDPDTGNTGELFF; CDR3 DNA: TGCAGCGTTGAAGATCCGGATACAGGAAACACCGGGGAGCTGTTTTTT
V gene: TRBV30; clone size: .; D gene: .; J gene: TRBJ2-7; CDR3 protein: CAWSVGRAEEYF; CDR3 DNA: TGTGCCTGGAGTGTTGGCAGGGCTGAGGAGTACTTC
V gene: TRBV5-6; clone size: few; D gene: .; J gene: TRBJ2-1; CDR3 protein: CASGEPYNEQFF; CDR3 DNA: TGTGCCAGCGGTGAACCCTACAATGAGCAGTTCTTC
V gene: TRBV30; clone size: few; D gene: TRBD1; J gene: TRBJ2-7; CDR3 protein: CAWSGGTGRNEQYF; CDR3 DNA: TGTGCCTGGAGCGGTGGGACAGGCAGAAACGAGCAGTACTTC
V gene: TRBV29-1; clone size: .; D gene: .; J gene: TRBJ1-1; CDR3 protein: CSVDQGNTEAFF; CDR3 DNA: TGCAGCGTTGATCAGGGGAACACTGAAGCTTTCTTT
V gene: TRBV30; clone size: .; D gene: .; J gene: TRBJ2-5; CDR3 protein: CAWSVNSQETQYF; CDR3 DNA: TGTGCCTGGAGTGTAAACAGCCAAGAGACCCAGTACTTC
V gene: TRBV29-1; clone size: .; D gene: .; J gene: TRBJ2-7; CDR3 protein: CSVGSNPYEQCF; CDR3 DNA: TGCAGCGTGGGCAGCAATCCCTACGAGCAGTGCTTC
V gene: TRBV9; clone size: .; D gene: .; J gene: TRBJ2-2; CDR3 protein: CASSLSHGGELFF; CDR3 DNA: TGTGCCAGCAGCCTCTCGCATGGCGGGGAGCTGTTTTTT
V gene: TRBV15; clone size: few; D gene: .; J gene: TRBJ2-3; CDR3 protein: CAIRGPDTQYF; CDR3 DNA: TGTGCCATCAGAGGGCCAGATACGCAGTATTTT
V gene: TRBV4-3; clone size: .; D gene: TRBD2; J gene: TRBJ2-1; CDR3 protein: CASSQDSRGGQSNEQFF; CDR3 DNA: TGCGCCAGCAGCCAAGACAGTCGCGGGGGGCAGTCGAATGAGCAGTTCTTC
V gene: TRBV29-1; clone size: few; D gene: .; J gene: TRBJ2-1; CDR3 protein: CSVEGQGYYNEQFF; CDR3 DNA: TGCAGCGTTGAGGGCCAGGGCTACTACAATGAGCAGTTCTTC
V gene: TRBV11-3; clone size: few; D gene: .; J gene: TRBJ1-1; CDR3 protein: CASSTGKYTEAFF; CDR3 DNA: TGTGCCAGTAGCACCGGGAAATACACTGAAGCTTTCTTT
V gene: TRBV9; clone size: .; D gene: TRBD2; J gene: TRBJ2-2; CDR3 protein: CASSRTSGDTGELFF; CDR3 DNA: TGTGCCAGCAGTCGGACTAGCGGAGACACCGGGGAGCTGTTTTTT
V gene: TRBV9; clone size: .; D gene: .; J gene: TRBJ2-1; CDR3 protein: CASSTAGEQFF; CDR3 DNA: TGTGCCAGCAGCACAGCGGGTGAGCAGTTCTTC
V gene: TRBV4-3; clone size: .; D gene: TRBD2; J gene: TRBJ2-1; CDR3 protein: CASSQDAGGSYNEQFF; CDR3 DNA: TGCGCCAGCAGCCAAGATGCGGGGGGCTCCTACAATGAGCAGTTCTTC
V gene: TRBV7-9; clone size: .; D gene: .; J gene: TRBJ1-4; CDR3 protein: CASSSPGQAEKLFF; CDR3 DNA: TGTGCCAGCAGCTCACCCGGTCAAGCCGAAAAACTGTTTTTT
V gene: TRBV15; clone size: .; D gene: .; J gene: TRBJ1-5; CDR3 protein: CATRGWSGQPQHF; CDR3 DNA: TGTGCCACCAGGGGTTGGTCGGGTCAGCCCCAGCATTTT
V gene: TRBV7-3; clone size: .; D gene: .; J gene: TRBJ1-1; CDR3 protein: CASSYGGGNTEAFF; CDR3 DNA: TGTGCCAGCAGCTATGGGGGAGGGAACACTGAAGCTTTCTTT
V gene: TRBV7-9; clone size: .; D gene: .; J gene: TRBJ1-1; CDR3 protein: CASSSPVSEGDTEAFF; CDR3 DNA: TGTGCCAGCAGCTCACCGGTTAGTGAGGGTGACACTGAAGCTTTCTTT
V gene: TRBV5-1; clone size: few; D gene: .; J gene: TRBJ1-5; CDR3 protein: CASSLTGSQPQHF; CDR3 DNA: TGCGCCAGCAGCTTGACGGGGAGTCAGCCCCAGCATTTT
V gene: TRBV4-2; clone size: few; D gene: TRBD1; J gene: TRBJ1-1; CDR3 protein: CASSPSGGSTEAFF; CDR3 DNA: TGTGCCAGCAGCCCTTCAGGGGGTAGCACTGAAGCTTTCTTT
V gene: TRBV4-3; clone size: .; D gene: .; J gene: TRBJ1-2; CDR3 protein: CASSQDSDKNYGYTF; CDR3 DNA: TGCGCCAGCAGCCAAGATTCCGACAAAAACTATGGCTACACCTTC
V gene: TRBV5-6; clone size: few; D gene: .; J gene: TRBJ1-1; CDR3 protein: CASSLEEGRTEAFF; CDR3 DNA: TGTGCCAGCAGCTTGGAGGAGGGGAGAACTGAAGCTTTCTTT
V gene: TRBV29-1; clone size: .; D gene: TRBD1; J gene: TRBJ2-2; CDR3 protein: CSVPGQGENTGELFF; CDR3 DNA: TGCAGCGTTCCCGGACAGGGAGAAAACACCGGGGAGCTGTTTTTT
V gene: TRBV5-1; clone size: .; D gene: .; J gene: TRBJ2-1; CDR3 protein: CASSSRSSSYNEQFF; CDR3 DNA: TGCGCCAGCAGCTCCCGGTCGAGCTCCTACAATGAGCAGTTCTTC
V gene: TRBV7-8; clone size: .; D gene: .; J gene: TRBJ2-3; CDR3 protein: CASSTLRTDTQYF; CDR3 DNA: TGTGCCAGCAGCACCCTCAGGACAGATACGCAGTATTTT
V gene: TRBV2; clone size: once; D gene: TRBD1; J gene: TRBJ1-2; CDR3 protein: CATGQGANYGYTF; CDR3 DNA: TGTGCCACAGGACAGGGGGCTAACTATGGCTACACCTTC
V gene: TRBV27; clone size: once; D gene: .; J gene: TRBJ1-2; CDR3 protein: CASSQGHLYGYTF; CDR3 DNA: TGTGCCAGCAGTCAGGGACACCTCTATGGCTACACCTTC
V gene: TRBV9; clone size: few; D gene: .; J gene: TRBJ2-3; CDR3 protein: CASSALESDTQYF; CDR3 DNA: TGTGCCAGCAGCGCCCTAGAGTCAGATACGCAGTATTTT
V gene: TRBV2; clone size: .; D gene: .; J gene: TRBJ1-5; CDR3 protein: CASKGGPQPQHF; CDR3 DNA: TGTGCCAGCAAAGGCGGCCCGCAGCCCCAGCATTTT
V gene: TRBV4-1; clone size: few; D gene: TRBD1; J gene: TRBJ1-5; CDR3 protein: CASSPFEGASQPQHF; CDR3 DNA: TGCGCCAGCAGCCCGTTCGAGGGGGCCTCTCAGCCCCAGCATTTT
V gene: TRBV4-3; clone size: .; D gene: .; J gene: TRBJ2-7; CDR3 protein: CASSQDLVGEQYF; CDR3 DNA: TGCGCCAGCAGCCAAGATTTGGTGGGGGAGCAGTACTTC
V gene: TRBV30; clone size: .; D gene: TRBD1; J gene: TRBJ2-7; CDR3 protein: CAWTPGTGGYEQYF; CDR3 DNA: TGTGCCTGGACCCCCGGGACAGGGGGGTACGAGCAGTACTTC
V gene: TRBV9; clone size: .; D gene: TRBD2; J gene: TRBJ2-7; CDR3 protein: CASSAAGDSATYEQYF; CDR3 DNA: TGTGCCAGCAGCGCCGCGGGGGACTCGGCGACCTACGAGCAGTACTTC